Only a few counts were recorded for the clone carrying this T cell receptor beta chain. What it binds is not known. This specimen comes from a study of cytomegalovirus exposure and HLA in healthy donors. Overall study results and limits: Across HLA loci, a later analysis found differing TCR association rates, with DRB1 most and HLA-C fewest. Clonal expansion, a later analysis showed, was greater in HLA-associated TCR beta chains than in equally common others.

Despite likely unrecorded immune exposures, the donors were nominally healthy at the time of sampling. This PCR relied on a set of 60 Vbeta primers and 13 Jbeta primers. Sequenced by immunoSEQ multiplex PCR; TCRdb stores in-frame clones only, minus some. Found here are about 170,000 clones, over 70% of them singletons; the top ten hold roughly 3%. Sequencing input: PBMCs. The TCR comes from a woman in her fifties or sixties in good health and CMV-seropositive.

CDR3 loop: CASSPRTDAYEQYF. CDR3 in DNA: TGTGCCAGCAGCCCGAGGACAGACGCCTACGAGCAGTACTTC. The chain carries TRBV7-9 and TRBJ2-7; possible D gene TRBD1, 6 bases. Trimming took 5 bases from V and 2 from J, leaving 13 bases between them. Germline values: CDR1 SEHNR, CDR2 FQNEAQ (reference sequence). The CDR3 contains 14 residues.